The 29 T cell receptor beta chains below all came from one sample that was sequenced in a study of cytomegalovirus exposure and HLA in healthy donors. Clones were sequenced by immunoSEQ multiplex PCR, and TCRdb holds only the in-frame ones, with some missing. The data hold tens of thousands of clones, with around 95% observed a single time. The sequenced material came from PBMCs. These receptors were collected from a young man in good health and CMV-seropositive.

The CDR3 sequence is CASSANGQGRAFF. CDR3 in DNA: TGTGCCAGCAGCGCTAACGGACAGGGGCGAGCTTTCTTT. This chain joins TRBV9 and TRBJ1-1, with 9 positions matching TRBD1. The CDR3 covers 13 residues. V was clipped by 3 bases and J by 10 bases; unmatched bases: 7. Germline-derived CDR1 and CDR2 are SGDLS and YYNGEE.

V usage is TRBV28 and J usage is TRBJ1-2; 7 bases fit TRBD1. The junction had 14 bases not matched to a gene; V was cut back by 2 bases and J by 8 bases. This CDR3 comprises 16 residues. Germline CDR1 and CDR2: MDHEN and SYDVKM. CDR3 coding DNA: TGTGCCAGCAGTTTAGGGGGACAGCCCACCCCGGGGGGCTACACCTTC. Encoded protein: CASSLGGQPTPGGYTF.

This chain joins TRBV10-3 and TRBJ2-1; 7 bases map to TRBD2. CDR3 size: 16 residues. Germline lookup yields CDR1 ENHRY and CDR2 SYGVKD. The V and J ends lost 4 bases and 6 bases, in that order; junction bases with no gene match: 12. CDR3 sequence reads: CAISVKETSDVNEQFF. Here the CDR3 DNA reads TGTGCCATCAGTGTTAAGGAAACTAGCGACGTCAATGAGCAGTTCTTC.

The chain carries TRBV19 and TRBJ1-5, with TRBD1 matching over 7 bases. This CDR3 region has 16 residues. The V gene end was trimmed by 3 bases and the J gene end by 4 bases; junction bases not matched to a gene: 9. Germline assignment: CDR1 LNHDA and CDR2 SQIVND (reference sequence). The CDR3 DNA sequence: TGTGCCAGTAGTATCCCCGGGACAGTGAGGAATCAGCCCCAGCATTTT. Its protein product is CASSIPGTVRNQPQHF.

The chain uses TRBV4-1 and TRBJ2-7, with TRBD1 as a possible D gene (6 bases). The CDR3 has 14 residues. V shed 1 base and J shed 0 bases, with 7 bases lying between them. Germline assignment: CDR1 MGHRA and CDR2 YSYEKL. The CDR3 is CASSQVGGSYEQYF. CDR3 DNA: TGCGCCAGCAGCCAAGTAGGGGGCTCCTACGAGCAGTACTTC.

This clone occurred once. V gene TRBV9 combines with J gene TRBJ2-2; 13 nucleotides match TRBD2. CDR1 SGDLS and CDR2 YYNGEE come from the germline V gene. The J segment lost 7 bases and the V segment lost 0 bases, leaving 9 bases of the junction unmatched. The CDR3 length is 18 residues. The CDR3 DNA sequence: TGTGCCAGCAGCGTAGGAACTAGCGGGGGGGCCGTTTTCGGGGAGCTGTTTTTT. Its translation is CASSVGTSGGAVFGELFF.

The rearrangement joins TRBV11-2 to TRBJ2-7, with TRBD1 matching over 8 bases. Germline V gene data show CDR1 as SGHAT and CDR2 as FQNNGV. V shed 1 base and J 3 bases; nucleotides not matched to a gene: 5. CDR3 length equals 15 residues. This CDR3 is CASSLAFRGHYEQYF. In nucleotides, the CDR3 is TGTGCCAGCAGCTTAGCGTTCAGGGGGCACTACGAGCAGTACTTC.

The CDR3 loop reads CASRQANNEQFF. The CDR3 nucleotides read TGTGCCAGTCGACAGGCCAACAATGAGCAGTTCTTC. V is TRBV2 and J is TRBJ2-1; tentative D call: TRBD1 (6 bases). CDR1 is SNHLY and CDR2 is FYNNEI in the germline V gene. Trimming shortened V by 9 bases and J by 5 bases, and 11 bases separated the two germline ends. The CDR3 spans 12 residues.

The chain couples TRBV30 to TRBJ2-1; D is undetermined. This CDR3 region has 11 residues. V dropped 0 bases and J dropped 7 bases, with 4 bases sitting between them. CDR1 and CDR2 (germline): GTSNPN, SVGIG (reference sequence). CDR3 coding DNA: TGTGCCTGGAGTGTACAGAATGAGCAGTTCTTC. This sequence encodes CAWSVQNEQFF. The whole variable domain, remainder taken from reference TRBV30 and TRBJ2-1, is SQTIHQWPATLVQPVGSPLSLECTVEGTSNPNLYWYRQAAGRGLQLLFYSVGIGQISSEVPQNLSASRPQDRQFILSSKKLLLSDSGFYLCAWSVQNEQFFGPGTRLTVL.

This chain links TRBV29-1 with TRBJ2-5, with D possibly being TRBD1 (6 bases). The CDR3 contains 15 residues. Trimming removed 2 bases at V and 0 bases at J, with 13 bases between. Germline CDR1 and CDR2: SQVTM and ANQGSEA. The CDR3 reads CSVENTGKDQETQYF. CDR3 in DNA: TGCAGCGTTGAAAACACAGGGAAGGACCAAGAGACCCAGTACTTC. Supplemented by reference TRBV29-1 and TRBJ2-5, the full variable domain reads SAVISQKPSRDICQRGTSLTIQCQVDSQVTMMFWYRQQPGQSLTLIATANQGSEATYESGFVIDKFPISRPNLTFSTLTVSNMSPEDSSIYLCSVENTGKDQETQYFGPGTRLLVL.

J is TRBJ2-3 and V is TRBV7-9; D not certain. The germline gives CDR1 SEHNR, CDR2 FQNEAQ (reference sequence). The germline V and J ends were trimmed by 0 bases and 0 bases, with 7 bases remaining between them. There are 15 residues in the CDR3. CDR3 in DNA: TGTGCCAGCAGCTTAGCCCTTACTAGCACAGATACGCAGTATTTT. It specifies CASSLALTSTDTQYF.

As regards this clone: The sample has other DNA sequences that encode this CDR3 too. The chain links TRBV19 to TRBJ1-5; TRBD1 is a possible D gene (5 bases). The germline CDR1 and CDR2 sequences are LNHDA and SQIVND (reference sequence). Trimming cost V 1 base and J 5 bases, with 9 bases left between them. There are 14 residues in the CDR3. The CDR3 DNA sequence: TGTGCCAGTAGTATAGGTGAAGGGGATCAGCCCCAGCATTTT. Its protein is CASSIGEGDQPQHF.

The chain has TRBV5-5 and TRBJ1-5; perhaps TRBD1 as D (6 bases). Germline V gene data show CDR1 as SGHKS and CDR2 as YYEKEE (reference sequence). V was clipped by 6 bases and J by 0 bases, with 22 bases between them. The CDR3 runs 18 residues. The CDR3 loop reads CASNRGAGPLYSNQPQHF. The CDR3 DNA reads as TGTGCCAGCAACCGGGGGGCAGGGCCTCTGTATAGCAATCAGCCCCAGCATTTT.

In its sample, this clone was seen once. The chain carries TRBV7-9 and TRBJ2-7; 8 bases are shared with TRBD2. CDR3 length: 15 residues. J lost 1 base, V lost 5 bases, and 7 bases had no gene match. Germline CDR1 reads SEHNR; CDR2 reads FQNEAQ (reference sequence). The CDR3 sequence: CASSGRSGDSYEQYF. Here the CDR3 DNA reads TGTGCCAGCAGCGGGCGTAGCGGGGATTCCTACGAGCAGTACTTC.

The chain combines TRBV19 with TRBJ1-3; D is unresolved. This CDR3 is 13 amino acids long. V was cut by 10 bases and J by 0 bases, with 10 bases left in between. Germline-derived CDR1 and CDR2 are LNHDA and SQIVND (reference sequence). CDR3 sequence reads: CAISGNSGNTIYF. In DNA form, the CDR3 reads TGTGCCATCTCGGGGAACTCTGGAAACACCATATATTTT. Variable domain in full (rest from reference TRBV19 and TRBJ1-3): DGGITQSPKYLFRKEGQNVTLSCEQNLNHDAMYWYRQDPGQGLRLIYYSQIVNDFQKGDIAEGYSVSREKKESFPLTVTSAQKNPTAFYLCAISGNSGNTIYFGEGSWLTVV.

The rearrangement uses TRBV2 and TRBJ1-1, with TRBD1 as a possible D gene (5 bases). Deletions cut 6 bases from V and 0 bases from J, with 11 bases between. From germline, CDR1 is SNHLY and CDR2 FYNNEI. The CDR3 contains 14 residues. The CDR3 region has the DNA TGTGCCAGCAGAGCCCGGGGGATGAACACTGAAGCTTTCTTT. Translated: CASRARGMNTEAFF.

The gene calls are TRBV7-9 and TRBJ2-5; possibly TRBD2 for D (6 bases). Germline V gene data show CDR1 as SEHNR and CDR2 as FQNEAQ (reference sequence). The V gene lost 2 bases and the J gene lost 1 base, with 8 bases spanning the gap. The CDR3 runs 14 residues. This chain's CDR3 is CASSLLATQETQYF. The DNA for the CDR3 is TGTGCCAGCAGCTTACTAGCGACCCAAGAGACCCAGTACTTC.

DNA for the CDR3: TGTGCCAGCAGCCGGGACAGGACAGATACGCAGTATTTT. As protein: CASSRDRTDTQYF. The rearrangement joins TRBV7-3 to TRBJ2-3; 8 nucleotides align to TRBD1. The CDR3 length is 13 residues. V lost 5 bases to trimming and J lost 3 bases; unmatched junction nucleotides: 1. The germline CDR1 and CDR2 sequences are SGHTA and FQGTGA.

The chain has TRBV6-4 and TRBJ1-6; D possibly corresponds to TRBD1 (5 bases). V was pared by 6 bases and J by 6 bases, with 9 bases between. In germline, CDR1 is MRHNA, CDR2 SNTAGT. The CDR3 extends over 13 amino acids. In nucleotides, the CDR3 is TGTGCCAGCAGGGGGCTATCTAATTCACCCCTCCACTTT. Protein sequence: CASRGLSNSPLHF.

The sample holds one count of this clone. The chain has TRBV18 and TRBJ1-2, with D possibly matching TRBD1 (6 bases). Trimming left V 1 base short and J 8 bases short, with 14 bases between. This CDR3 region has 14 residues. Germline CDR1 and CDR2: KGHSH and LQKENI. The CDR3: CASSPLNRARGYTF. CDR3 sequence (DNA): TGTGCCAGCTCACCACTTAACAGGGCGCGGGGCTACACCTTC.

The gene calls are TRBV7-9 and TRBJ2-7; the match to TRBD2 covers 10 bases. In germline, CDR1 is SEHNR, CDR2 FQNEAQ (reference sequence). The CDR3 length is 17 residues. Trimming at V came to 3 bases and at J to 3 bases, leaving 11 bases not matched to a gene. In nucleotides, the CDR3 is TGTGCCAGCAGCTTGGCCTCCGGGACTAGCGTGCACTACGAGCAGTACTTC. It codes for CASSLASGTSVHYEQYF.

The chain carries TRBV6-1 and TRBJ2-3; 12 nucleotides line up with TRBD1. Per the germline V gene, CDR1 is MNHNS and CDR2 is SASEGT. J was trimmed by 4 bases and V by 4 bases; bases with no gene match: 3. CDR3 length equals 15 residues. CDR3 DNA: TGTGCCAGCAGTGGAGGGACAGGGGGCGCAGATACGCAGTATTTT. It codes for CASSGGTGGADTQYF.

V gene TRBV6-5 combines with J gene TRBJ1-4; possible D gene TRBD1, 6 bases. This CDR3 spans 14 amino acids. Germline CDR1 is MNHEY and CDR2 is SVGAGI. V dropped 6 bases and J dropped 4 bases, with 12 bases sitting between them. CDR3 residues: CASRQGGGNEKLFF. CDR3 nucleotides: TGTGCCAGCAGACAGGGCGGTGGTAATGAAAAACTGTTTTTT.

This clone was counted a single time. The chain combines TRBV27 with TRBJ2-3; TRBD1 matches at 7 bases. The germline gives CDR1 MNHEY, CDR2 SMNVEV (reference sequence). CDR3 size: 18 residues. Unmatched junction bases numbered 9, after V lost 0 bases and J lost 0 bases. The CDR3 protein is CASSLSLRTGRSTDTQYF. The CDR3 coding sequence is TGTGCCAGCAGTTTATCGCTGAGGACAGGAAGAAGCACAGATACGCAGTATTTT.

The gene calls are TRBV7-9 and TRBJ1-2, with 9 bases lining up with TRBD1. The CDR3 consists of 16 residues. Germline CDR1 SEHNR, CDR2 FQNEAQ (reference sequence). J lost 7 bases, V lost 3 bases, and 12 bases had no gene match. The CDR3 nucleotides read TGTGCCAGCAGCTTGTCCCGGGACAGGGAGAGAGGTGGCTACACCTTC. The encoded protein is CASSLSRDRERGGYTF.

The chain joins TRBV6-1 to TRBJ1-1; D not certain. The length of the CDR3 is 11 residues. V lost 4 bases to trimming and J lost 8 bases, with 8 bases between them. Germline V lookup: CDR1 MNHNS, CDR2 SASEGT. CDR3 sequence: CASSAYREAFF. DNA of the CDR3: TGTGCCAGCAGTGCGTACAGAGAAGCTTTCTTT.

This chain links TRBV18 with TRBJ2-3; TRBD1 might be the D (6 bases). The germline V gene has CDR1 KGHSH and CDR2 LQKENI. The CDR3 contains 14 residues. V was clipped by 5 bases and J by 0 bases, with 9 bases between them. CDR3 protein: CASSSQGSTDTQYF. The CDR3 coding sequence is TGTGCCAGCTCATCTCAGGGGAGCACAGATACGCAGTATTTT.

The gene calls are TRBV19 and TRBJ2-1; 8 bases map to TRBD1. The J segment lost 9 bases and the V segment lost 3 bases, leaving 7 bases of the junction unmatched. Germline-derived CDR1 and CDR2 are LNHDA and SQIVND (reference sequence). The CDR3 contains 14 residues. The DNA for the CDR3 is TGTGCCAGTAGTATGGGCCAGGGGGCAGCTGAGCAGTTCTTC. This gives the protein CASSMGQGAAEQFF.

V and J are TRBV2 and TRBJ1-1; 7 bases are a match to TRBD1. CDR3 length: 14 residues. With V trimmed by 6 bases and J by 1 base, 5 bases remained unmatched. Germline V lookup: CDR1 SNHLY, CDR2 FYNNEI. Here the CDR3 DNA reads TGTGCCAGCAGAACGACAGGGCGGAACACTGAAGCTTTCTTT. As protein: CASRTTGRNTEAFF.